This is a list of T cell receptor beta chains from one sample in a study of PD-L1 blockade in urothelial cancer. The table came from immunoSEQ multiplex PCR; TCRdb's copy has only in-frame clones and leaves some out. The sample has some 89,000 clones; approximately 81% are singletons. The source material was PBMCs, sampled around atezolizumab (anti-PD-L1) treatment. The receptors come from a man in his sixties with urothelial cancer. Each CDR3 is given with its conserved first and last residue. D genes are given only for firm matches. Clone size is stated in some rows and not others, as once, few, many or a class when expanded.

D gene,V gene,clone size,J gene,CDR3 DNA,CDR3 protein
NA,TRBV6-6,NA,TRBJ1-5,TGTGCCAGCAGTCCGGACAGATTTCAGCCCCAGCATTTT,CASSPDRFQPQHF
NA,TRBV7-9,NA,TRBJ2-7,TGTGCCAGCCGCCCCCCCTTCGGTCTCGTTGAAGACTACGAGCAGTACTTC,CASRPPFGLVEDYEQYF
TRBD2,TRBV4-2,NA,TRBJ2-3,TGTGCCAGCAGCCAATTAACTAGCGGGAGGGCCGAGGTAGATACGCAGTATTTT,CASSQLTSGRAEVDTQYF
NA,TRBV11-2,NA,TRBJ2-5,TGTGCCAGCAGCTTAGCCCCAGGGTACCAAGAGACCCAGTACTTC,CASSLAPGYQETQYF
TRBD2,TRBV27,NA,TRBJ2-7,TGTGCCAGCAGTTTAAGGGAAAGCGGGGGACATACCTACGAGCAGTACTTC,CASSLRESGGHTYEQYF
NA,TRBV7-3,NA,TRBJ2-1,TGTGCCAGCAGCTTAGGGCGTGGCCCCCAGGGTGAGCAGTTCTTC,CASSLGRGPQGEQFF
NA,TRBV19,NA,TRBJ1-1,TGTGCCAGTAGTATAGTCCCGGACAGCAACACTGAAGCTTTCTTT,CASSIVPDSNTEAFF
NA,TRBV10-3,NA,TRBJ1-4,TGTGCCATCAGTGACGGCAGGGTCCAAGAAAAACTGTTTTTT,CAISDGRVQEKLFF
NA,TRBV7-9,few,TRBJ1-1,TGTGCCAGCAGCCTCCTCTCTGACACTGAAGCTTTCTTT,CASSLLSDTEAFF
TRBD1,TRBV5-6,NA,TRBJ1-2,TGTGCCAGCAGCCCACCTAACAGGGGCGGCGGCTACACCTTC,CASSPPNRGGGYTF
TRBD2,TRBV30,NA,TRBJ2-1,TGTGCCTGGAGTCCAACTAGCGGGGCTAACAATGAGCAGTTCTTC,CAWSPTSGANNEQFF
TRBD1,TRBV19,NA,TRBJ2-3,TGTGCCAGTAGTTCCCCCCACAGGGGATCCCCCACAGATACGCAGTATTTT,CASSSPHRGSPTDTQYF
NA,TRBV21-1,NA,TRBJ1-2,TGTGCCAGCAGCAAGGGACAGCCTAACTATGGCTACACCTTC,CASSKGQPNYGYTF
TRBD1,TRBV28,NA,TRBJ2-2,TGTGCCATCGGACAGGGTCGAACCGGGGAGCTGTTTTTT,CAIGQGRTGELFF
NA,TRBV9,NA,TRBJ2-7,TGTGCCAGCAGCACCCAACCGGGACAAGCCTACGAGCAGTACTTC,CASSTQPGQAYEQYF
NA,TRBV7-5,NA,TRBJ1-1,TGTGCCAGAAGCCCTCGGGACAGGAGGAACACTGAAGCTTTCTTT,CARSPRDRRNTEAFF
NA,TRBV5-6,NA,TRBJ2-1,TGTGCCAGCAGCTTCGGTTTCCTAAGCTCCTACAATGAGCAGTTCTTC,CASSFGFLSSYNEQFF
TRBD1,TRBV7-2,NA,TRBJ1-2,TGTGCCAGCAGGCCGATCAACTTACAGGGGGGAGGCTACACCTTC,CASRPINLQGGGYTF
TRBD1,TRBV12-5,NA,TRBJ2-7,TGTGCTAGTGGGCAGGGGGCTCCCTACGAGCAGTACTTC,CASGQGAPYEQYF
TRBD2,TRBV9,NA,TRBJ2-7,TGTGCCAGCAGCGTAAGTAGCGGGGGCGAGCAGTACTTC,CASSVSSGGEQYF
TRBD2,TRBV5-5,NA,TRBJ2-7,TGTGCCAGCAGCTCCCTAGCGGGGGCCTACGAGCAGTACTTC,CASSSLAGAYEQYF
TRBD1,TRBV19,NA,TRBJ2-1,TGTGCCAGTAACGTTCGACAGGGGCCCTACAATGAGCAGTTCTTC,CASNVRQGPYNEQFF
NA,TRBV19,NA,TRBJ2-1,TGTGCCAGTAGTATAGCTGGGAGCTCCTACAATGAGCAGTTCTTC,CASSIAGSSYNEQFF
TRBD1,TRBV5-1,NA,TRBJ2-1,TGCGCCAGCAGCTCAACCGGGACAGGGGTTGGGGAGCAGTTCTTC,CASSSTGTGVGEQFF
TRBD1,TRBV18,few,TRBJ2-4,TGTGCCAGCTCACCCGTTGGGACAGGGTTTGACATTCAGTACTTC,CASSPVGTGFDIQYF
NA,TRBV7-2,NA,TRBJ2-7,TGTGCCAGCAGCCCAGGGACCTACGAGCAGTACTTC,CASSPGTYEQYF
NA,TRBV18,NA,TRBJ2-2,TGTGCCAGCTCACCAACTGCAGGGGCAACCGGGGAGCTGTTTTTT,CASSPTAGATGELFF
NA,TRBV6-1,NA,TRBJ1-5,TGTGCCAGCAGTGAGTTTCAAAATCAGCCCCAGCATTTT,CASSEFQNQPQHF
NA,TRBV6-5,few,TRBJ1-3,TGTGCCAGCAGTTACTCGAGACAGCCAAACACCATATATTTT,CASSYSRQPNTIYF
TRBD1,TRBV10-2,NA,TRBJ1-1,TGCGCCAGCAGGGACAGGGGGAACACTGAAGCTTTCTTT,CASRDRGNTEAFF
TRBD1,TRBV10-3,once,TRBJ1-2,TGTGCCATCAGTGAGCCAGGGGGCGTCTATGGCTACACCTTC,CAISEPGGVYGYTF
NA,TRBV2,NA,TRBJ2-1,TGTGCCAGCATAATCCGGGGGGCCTCGGGTGAGCAGTTCTTC,CASIIRGASGEQFF
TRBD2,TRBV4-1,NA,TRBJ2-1,TGCGCCAGCAGCCGACTAGCGGGAGGCCACGATGAGCAGTTCTTC,CASSRLAGGHDEQFF
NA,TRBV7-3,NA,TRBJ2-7,TGTGCCAGCAGCAAGGACAGCTACACCTCCTACGAGCAGTACTTC,CASSKDSYTSYEQYF
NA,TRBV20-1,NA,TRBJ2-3,TGCAGTCATAGCAACACAGATACGCAGTATTTT,CSHSNTDTQYF
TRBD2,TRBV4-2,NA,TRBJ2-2,TGTGCCAGCAGCCAAGAGGCACTAGCGGGAGGGTGGGTAGGGGAGCTGTTTTTT,CASSQEALAGGWVGELFF
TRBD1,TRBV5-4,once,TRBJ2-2,TGTGCCAGCAGCAGAACAGGGGAGAGGGCCGGGGAGCTGTTTTTT,CASSRTGERAGELFF
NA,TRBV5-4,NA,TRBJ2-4,TGTGCCAGCAGCTTTGGACAGACTGGAGCCAAAAACATTCAGTACTTC,CASSFGQTGAKNIQYF
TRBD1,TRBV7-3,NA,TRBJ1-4,TGTGCCAGCAGCCATCACGACAGGGCCACAACTAATGAAAAACTGTTTTTT,CASSHHDRATTNEKLFF
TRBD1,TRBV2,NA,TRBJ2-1,TGTGCCAGCAGTGAAAAAAAAGGACAGGGTACCGTCCATGAGCAGTTCTTC,CASSEKKGQGTVHEQFF
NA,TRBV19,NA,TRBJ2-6,TGTGCCAGTAGTAAGAGCTCTGGGGCCAACGTCCTGACTTTC,CASSKSSGANVLTF
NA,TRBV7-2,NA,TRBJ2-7,TGTGCCAGCAGCTTAATCCCCTCGCGGGGCTACGAGCAGTACTTC,CASSLIPSRGYEQYF
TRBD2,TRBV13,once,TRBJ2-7,TGTGCCAGCACCTCGGGGCCTAGCGGTGCAGCCTACGAGCAGTACTTC,CASTSGPSGAAYEQYF
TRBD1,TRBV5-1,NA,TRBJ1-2,TGCGCCAGCAGCTCGACCGGGACAGGGACGGATAACTATGGCTACACCTTC,CASSSTGTGTDNYGYTF
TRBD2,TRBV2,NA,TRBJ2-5,TGTGCCAGCATTTTTGGTCGATACTCCGGGACTAGCGCCCCCCAAGAGACCCAGTACTTC,CASIFGRYSGTSAPQETQYF
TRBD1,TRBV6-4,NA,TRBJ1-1,TGTGCCAGCAGTGCAGGGGGTGGGACTGAAGCTTTCTTT,CASSAGGGTEAFF
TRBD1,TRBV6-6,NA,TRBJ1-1,TGTGCCAGCAGCCAGAGGGACAGGCAGAACACTGAAGCTTTCTTT,CASSQRDRQNTEAFF
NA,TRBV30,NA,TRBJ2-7,TGTGCCTTTCGGGAGACCGGGATCCGCTACGAGCAGTACTTC,CAFRETGIRYEQYF
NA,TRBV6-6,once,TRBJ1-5,TGTGCCAGCAGTTACTCGTTCGGCAATCAGCCCCAGCATTTT,CASSYSFGNQPQHF
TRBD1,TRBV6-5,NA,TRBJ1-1,TGTGCCAGCAAACCCCGGGACAGGGTCAACACTGAAGCTTTCTTT,CASKPRDRVNTEAFF
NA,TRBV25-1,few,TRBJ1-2,TGTGCCAGCAGTGATCCCAGGACAGTTGGCTACACCTTC,CASSDPRTVGYTF
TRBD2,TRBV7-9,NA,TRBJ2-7,TGTGCCAGCACCCCAGAGGGGACTAGCGGGGGGTACGAGCAGTACTTC,CASTPEGTSGGYEQYF
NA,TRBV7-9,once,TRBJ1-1,TGTGCCACAAGTACGGGCAGCGGGCTTATGAACACTGAAGCTTTCTTT,CATSTGSGLMNTEAFF
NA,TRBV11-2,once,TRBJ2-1,TGTGCCAGCAGCCCCCAGCTTGCGGGACAGCATGAGCAGTTCTTC,CASSPQLAGQHEQFF
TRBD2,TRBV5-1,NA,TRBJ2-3,TGCGCCAGCAAGAGTTTTAGCGGGAGCACAGATACGCAGTATTTT,CASKSFSGSTDTQYF
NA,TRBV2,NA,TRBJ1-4,TGTGCCAGCAGTGAAGGGAGGGCTAATGAAAAACTGTTTTTT,CASSEGRANEKLFF
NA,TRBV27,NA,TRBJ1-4,TGTGCCAGCAGTTTATCAAGGGCTAGCAAACTGTTTTTT,CASSLSRASKLFF